This section outlines one T cell receptor beta chain sequence together with its context. CDR1 is KGHDR, CDR2 SFDVKD, per germline. This CDR3 is built from 17 residues. J lost 0 bases, V lost 6 bases, and 8 bases had no gene match. Clones were read by immunoSEQ multiplex PCR, and TCRdb kept only the in-frame ones, dropping some. The sample has around 140,000 clones, 80% to 90% seen once. These data come from a study of blood T cell repertoires in COVID-19. Sequenced: peripheral blood. The chain joins TRBV24-1 to TRBJ2-3; TRBD2 matches at 10 bases. The receptor's source is a woman between 50 and 59 years old with acute or convalescent COVID-19. CDR3 sequence: CATSHSSGGVSTDTQYF. Written as DNA, the CDR3 is TGTGCCACCAGTCACTCGAGCGGGGGGGTGAGCACAGATACGCAGTATTTT.